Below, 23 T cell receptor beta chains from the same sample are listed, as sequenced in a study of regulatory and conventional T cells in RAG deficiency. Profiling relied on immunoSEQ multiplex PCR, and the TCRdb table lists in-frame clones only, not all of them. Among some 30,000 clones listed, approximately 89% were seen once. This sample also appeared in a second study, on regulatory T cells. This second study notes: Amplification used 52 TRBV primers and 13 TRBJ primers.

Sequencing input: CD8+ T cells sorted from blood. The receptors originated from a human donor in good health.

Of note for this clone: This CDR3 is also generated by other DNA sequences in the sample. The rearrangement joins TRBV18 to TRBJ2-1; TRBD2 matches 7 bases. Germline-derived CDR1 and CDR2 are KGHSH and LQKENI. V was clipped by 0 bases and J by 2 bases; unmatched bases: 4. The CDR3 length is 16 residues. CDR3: CASSPPTSGAYNEQFF. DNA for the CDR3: TGTGCCAGCTCACCACCGACCAGCGGGGCCTACAATGAGCAGTTCTTC.

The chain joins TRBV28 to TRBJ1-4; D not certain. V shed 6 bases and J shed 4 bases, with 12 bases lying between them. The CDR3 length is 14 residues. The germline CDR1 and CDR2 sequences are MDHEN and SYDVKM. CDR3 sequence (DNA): TGTGCCAGCAGAACCGGTCGGCTTAATGAAAAACTGTTTTTT. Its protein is CASRTGRLNEKLFF.

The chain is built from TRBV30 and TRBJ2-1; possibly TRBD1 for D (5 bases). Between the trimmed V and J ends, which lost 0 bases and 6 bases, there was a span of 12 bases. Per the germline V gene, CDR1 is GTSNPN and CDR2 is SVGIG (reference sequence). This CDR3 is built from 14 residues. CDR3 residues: CAWSVGDIRNEQFF. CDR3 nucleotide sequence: TGTGCCTGGAGTGTAGGGGATATCCGCAATGAGCAGTTCTTC.

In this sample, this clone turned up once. This chain's CDR3 is CASSFGDTEAFF. In nucleotides, the CDR3 is TGTGCCAGCAGCTTCGGAGACACTGAAGCTTTCTTT. This chain uses TRBV7-9 with TRBJ1-1; no firm D call. V was shortened by 3 bases and J by 3 bases, with 5 bases between the two germline ends. Germline loops: CDR1 SEHNR, CDR2 FQNEAQ (reference sequence). The CDR3 is made up of 12 amino acids.

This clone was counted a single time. The chain's CDR3 is CASSDSAGGSTDTQYF. The CDR3 nucleotides read TGTGCCAGCAGTGACTCGGCGGGAGGCAGCACAGATACGCAGTATTTT. The rearrangement links TRBV6-4 to TRBJ2-3; TRBD2 agrees at 8 bases. The germline gives CDR1 MRHNA, CDR2 SNTAGT. The CDR3 length is 16 residues. J was trimmed by 0 bases and V by 0 bases; bases with no gene match: 2.

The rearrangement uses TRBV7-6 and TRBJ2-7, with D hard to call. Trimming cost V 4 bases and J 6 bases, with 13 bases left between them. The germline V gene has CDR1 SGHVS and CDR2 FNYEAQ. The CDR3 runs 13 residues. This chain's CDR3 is CASSSIGFREQYF. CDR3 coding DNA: TGTGCCAGCAGCTCGATAGGTTTCCGCGAGCAGTACTTC.

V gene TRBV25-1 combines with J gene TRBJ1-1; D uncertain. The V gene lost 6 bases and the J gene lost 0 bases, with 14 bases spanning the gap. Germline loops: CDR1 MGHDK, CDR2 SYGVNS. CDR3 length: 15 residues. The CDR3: CASRPTTVMNTEAFF. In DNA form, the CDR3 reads TGTGCCAGCAGACCTACGACGGTCATGAACACTGAAGCTTTCTTT.

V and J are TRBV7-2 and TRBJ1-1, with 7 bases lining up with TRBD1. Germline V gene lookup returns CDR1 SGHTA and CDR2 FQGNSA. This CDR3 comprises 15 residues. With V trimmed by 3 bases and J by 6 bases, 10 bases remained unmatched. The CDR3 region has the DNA TGTGCCAGCAGCTTGCCGACAGGGCTAAGGGCTGAAGCTTTCTTT. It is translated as CASSLPTGLRAEAFF.

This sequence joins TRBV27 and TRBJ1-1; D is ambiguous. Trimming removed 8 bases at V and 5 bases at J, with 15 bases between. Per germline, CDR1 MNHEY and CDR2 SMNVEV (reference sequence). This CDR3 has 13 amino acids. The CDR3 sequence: CASQHRARTEAFF. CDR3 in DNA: TGTGCCAGCCAACACCGGGCGAGAACTGAAGCTTTCTTT.

CDR3 nucleotide sequence: TGTGCCAGCAGCTTATCAGCGAGTGGCTACACCTTC. It translates to CASSLSASGYTF. V gene TRBV11-2 combines with J gene TRBJ1-2; the D is unclear. CDR3 length: 12 amino acids. Per germline, CDR1 SGHAT and CDR2 FQNNGV. The germline V and J ends were trimmed by 2 bases and 7 bases, with 8 bases remaining between them.

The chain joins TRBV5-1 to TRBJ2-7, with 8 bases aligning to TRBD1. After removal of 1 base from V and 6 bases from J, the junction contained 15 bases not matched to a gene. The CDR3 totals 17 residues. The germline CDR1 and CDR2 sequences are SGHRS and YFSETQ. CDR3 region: CASSLLATGGPSGEQYF. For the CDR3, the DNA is TGCGCCAGCAGCTTGTTGGCCACAGGGGGACCTTCGGGCGAGCAGTACTTC.

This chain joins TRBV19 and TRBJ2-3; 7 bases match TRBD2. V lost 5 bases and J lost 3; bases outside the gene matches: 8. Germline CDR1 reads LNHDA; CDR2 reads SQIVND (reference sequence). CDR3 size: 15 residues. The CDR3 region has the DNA TGTGCCAGTAGTCGGGACTATGAGGGGACAGATACGCAGTATTTT. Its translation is CASSRDYEGTDTQYF.

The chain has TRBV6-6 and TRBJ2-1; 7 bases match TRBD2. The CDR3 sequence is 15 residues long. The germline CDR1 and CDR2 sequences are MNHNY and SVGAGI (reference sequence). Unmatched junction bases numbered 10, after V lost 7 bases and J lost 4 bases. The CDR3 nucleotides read TGTGCCAGCACTGCCCGGGGGGTATCGTACAATGAGCAGTTCTTC. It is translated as CASTARGVSYNEQFF.

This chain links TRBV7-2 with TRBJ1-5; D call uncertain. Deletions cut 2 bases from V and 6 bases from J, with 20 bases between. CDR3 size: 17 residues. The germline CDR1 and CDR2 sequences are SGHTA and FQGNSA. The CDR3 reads CASSLYRTSRVGQPQHF. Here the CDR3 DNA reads TGTGCCAGCAGCTTATATCGGACCAGCCGGGTGGGTCAGCCCCAGCATTTT.

This CDR3 reads CASSSFSGALYGYTF. CDR3 in DNA: TGTGCCAGCAGCTCTTTTTCTGGGGCCCTCTATGGCTACACCTTC. The chain carries TRBV28 and TRBJ1-2, with D possibly being TRBD1 (5 bases). The CDR3 is 15 amino acids. Germline values: CDR1 MDHEN, CDR2 SYDVKM. Between the trimmed V and J ends, which lost 6 bases and 4 bases, there was a span of 18 bases.

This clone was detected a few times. CDR3 bases: TGTGCCAGCAGTGATACGACAGGGGCTGGCTACACCTTC. Amino acids: CASSDTTGAGYTF. This chain links TRBV2 with TRBJ1-2; 8 bases are shared with TRBD1. V shed 3 bases and J 7 bases; nucleotides not matched to a gene: 4. In germline, CDR1 is SNHLY, CDR2 FYNNEI. CDR3 length: 13 residues.

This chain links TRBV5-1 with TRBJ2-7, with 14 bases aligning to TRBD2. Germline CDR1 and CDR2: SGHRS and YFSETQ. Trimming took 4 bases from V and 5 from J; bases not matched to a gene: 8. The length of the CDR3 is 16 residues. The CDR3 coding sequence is TGCGCCAGCAGCGTCCGACCGGGACTAGCGGGGGACGAGCAGTACTTC. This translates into CASSVRPGLAGDEQYF.

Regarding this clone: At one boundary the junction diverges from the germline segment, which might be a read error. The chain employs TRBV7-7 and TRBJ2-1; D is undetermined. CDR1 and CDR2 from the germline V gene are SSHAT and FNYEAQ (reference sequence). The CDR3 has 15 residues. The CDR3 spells CASSLPVGGGNEQFF. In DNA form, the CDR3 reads TGTGCTAGCAGCCTCCCCGTGGGCGGTGGGAATGAGCAGTTCTTC. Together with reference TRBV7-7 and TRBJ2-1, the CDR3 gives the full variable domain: GAGVSQSPRYKVTKRGQDVTLRCDPISSHATLYWYQQALGQGPEFLTYFNYEAQPDKSGLPSDRFSAERPEGSISTLTIQRTEQRDSAMYRCASSLPVGGGNEQFFGPGTRLTVL.

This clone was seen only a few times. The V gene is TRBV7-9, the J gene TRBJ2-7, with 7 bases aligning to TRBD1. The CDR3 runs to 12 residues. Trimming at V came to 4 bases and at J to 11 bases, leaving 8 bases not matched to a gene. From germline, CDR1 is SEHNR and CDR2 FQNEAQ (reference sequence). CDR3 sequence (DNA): TGTGCCAGCAGCTCAATCGGACAGGAGGAGTACTTC. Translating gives CASSSIGQEEYF. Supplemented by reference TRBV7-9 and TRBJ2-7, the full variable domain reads DTGVSQNPRHKITKRGQNVTFRCDPISEHNRLYWYRQTLGQGPEFLTYFQNEAQLEKSRLLSDRFSAERPKGSFSTLEIQRTEQGDSAMYLCASSSIGQEEYFGPGTRLTVT.

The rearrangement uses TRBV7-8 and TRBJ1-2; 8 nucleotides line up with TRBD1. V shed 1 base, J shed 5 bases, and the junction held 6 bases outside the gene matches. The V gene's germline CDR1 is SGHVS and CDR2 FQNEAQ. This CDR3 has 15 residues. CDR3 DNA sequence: TGTGCCAGCAGCTTAGGGGGGCAGGGGGCTTATGGCTACACCTTC. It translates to CASSLGGQGAYGYTF.

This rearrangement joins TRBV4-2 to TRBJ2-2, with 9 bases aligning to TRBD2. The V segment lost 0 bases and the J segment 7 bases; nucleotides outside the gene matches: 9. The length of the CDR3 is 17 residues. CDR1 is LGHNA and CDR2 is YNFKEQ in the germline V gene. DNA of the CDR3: TGTGCCAGCAGCCAAGATGCCGGCGGGGGGGGTGTCGGGGAGCTGTTTTTT. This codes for CASSQDAGGGGVGELFF.

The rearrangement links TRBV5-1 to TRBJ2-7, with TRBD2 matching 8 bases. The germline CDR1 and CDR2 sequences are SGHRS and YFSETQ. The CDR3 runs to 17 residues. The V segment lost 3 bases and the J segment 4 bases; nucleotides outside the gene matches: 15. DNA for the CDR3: TGCGCCAGCAGCTGGGCACAAAGCGGGAGTGGCGTTTACGAGCAGTACTTC. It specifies CASSWAQSGSGVYEQYF. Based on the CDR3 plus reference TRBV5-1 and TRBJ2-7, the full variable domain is KAGVTQTPRYLIKTRGQQVTLSCSPISGHRSVSWYQQTPGQGLQFLFEYFSETQRNKGNFPGRFSGRQFSNSRSEMNVSTLELGDSALYLCASSWAQSGSGVYEQYFGPGTRLTVT.

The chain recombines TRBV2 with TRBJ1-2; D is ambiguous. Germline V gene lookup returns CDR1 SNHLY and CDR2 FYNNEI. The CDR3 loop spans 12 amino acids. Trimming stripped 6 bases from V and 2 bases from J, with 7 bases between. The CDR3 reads CASRSENYGYTF. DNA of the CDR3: TGTGCCAGCAGGAGTGAAAACTATGGCTACACCTTC.